This TCR beta chain was profiled in a study of cytomegalovirus exposure and HLA in healthy donors. Study-level findings and limits: Several of the most significant clusters appeared linked to common viral pathogens, based on a later analysis. Cytomegalovirus-associated TCR beta chains were listed, numbering under 200.

This CDR3 comprises 18 residues. Between the trimmed V and J ends, which lost 6 bases and 0 bases, there was a span of 21 bases. Looked up from germline, CDR1 is SNHLY and CDR2 is FYNNEI. The study ran its PCR with 60 Vbeta and 13 Jbeta primers. The method was immunoSEQ multiplex PCR; TCRdb's version includes in-frame clones alone and lacks a portion of them. Among over 150,000 clones listed, approximately 85% were seen once. About this clone itself: Its target is unknown.

The receptor was isolated from a man aged 50 to 59 in good health and CMV-seropositive. The V gene is TRBV2, the J gene TRBJ1-3; D unresolved. The source material was PBMCs. CDR3 nucleotides: TGTGCCAGCAGCCGACACCTGACCGACGGATCCTCTGGAAACACCATATATTTT. The encoded protein is CASSRHLTDGSSGNTIYF.